This record looks at one TCR beta chain sequence and its context. These data originate in a study of chemoradiotherapy in HPV16-positive cancers. Some clones are missing from TCRdb's copy, which holds only in-frame ones; the method was immunoSEQ multiplex PCR. Counted here are approximately 30,000 clones, roughly nine tenths occurring once; the ten biggest clones make up roughly 2.2%. CDR3 size: 17 residues. Trimming cost V 3 bases and J 0 bases, with 15 bases left between them. Germline V CDR1 and CDR2: KGHSH, LQKENI. The TCR sequence derives from a human donor with HPV-associated anogenital cancer. The rearrangement links TRBV18 to TRBJ2-1; D is ambiguous. The material sequenced was blood, taken from a patient who underwent chemoradiotherapy. The CDR3 protein is CASSPNQLSSSYNEQFF. In nucleotides, the CDR3 is TGTGCCAGCTCACCCAATCAGTTGTCTTCCTCCTACAATGAGCAGTTCTTC.